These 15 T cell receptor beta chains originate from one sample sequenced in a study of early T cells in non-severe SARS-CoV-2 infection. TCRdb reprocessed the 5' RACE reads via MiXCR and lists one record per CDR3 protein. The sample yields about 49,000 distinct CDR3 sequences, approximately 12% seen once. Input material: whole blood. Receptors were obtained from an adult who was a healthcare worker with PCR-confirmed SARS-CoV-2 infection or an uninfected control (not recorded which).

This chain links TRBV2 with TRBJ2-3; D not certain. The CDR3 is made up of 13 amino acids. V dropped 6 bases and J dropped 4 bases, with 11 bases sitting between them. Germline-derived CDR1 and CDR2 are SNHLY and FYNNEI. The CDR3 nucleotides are TGTGCCAGCAGGCCTCAAGGGTCAGATACGCAGTATTTT. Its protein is CASRPQGSDTQYF.

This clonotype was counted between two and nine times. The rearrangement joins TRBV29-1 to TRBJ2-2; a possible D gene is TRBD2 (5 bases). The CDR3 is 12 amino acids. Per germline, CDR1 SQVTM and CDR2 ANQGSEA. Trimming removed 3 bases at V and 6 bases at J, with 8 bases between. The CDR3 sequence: CSVDREAGELFF. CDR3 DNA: TGCAGCGTTGACCGGGAAGCCGGGGAGCTGTTTTTT.

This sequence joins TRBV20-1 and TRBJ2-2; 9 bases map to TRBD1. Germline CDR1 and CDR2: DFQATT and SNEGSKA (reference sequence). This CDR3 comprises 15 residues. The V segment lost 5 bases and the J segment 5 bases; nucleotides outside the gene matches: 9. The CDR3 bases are TGCAGTGCTTACACAGGGGGCGAATCTACCGGGGAGCTGTTTTTT. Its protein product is CSAYTGGESTGELFF.

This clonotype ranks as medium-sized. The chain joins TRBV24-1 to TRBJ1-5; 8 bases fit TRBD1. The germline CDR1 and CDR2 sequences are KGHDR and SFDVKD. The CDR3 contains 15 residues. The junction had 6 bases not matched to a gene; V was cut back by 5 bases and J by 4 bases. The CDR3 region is CATSAGRQGNQPQHF. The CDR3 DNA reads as TGTGCCACCAGTGCAGGAAGACAGGGGAATCAGCCCCAGCATTTT.

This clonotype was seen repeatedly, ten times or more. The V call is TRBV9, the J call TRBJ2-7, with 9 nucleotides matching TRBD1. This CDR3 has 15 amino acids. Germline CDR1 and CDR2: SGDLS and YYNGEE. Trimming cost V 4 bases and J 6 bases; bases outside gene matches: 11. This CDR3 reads CASSPRRGQGSEQYF. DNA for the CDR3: TGTGCCAGCAGCCCTCGTCGGGGACAGGGTAGCGAGCAGTACTTC.

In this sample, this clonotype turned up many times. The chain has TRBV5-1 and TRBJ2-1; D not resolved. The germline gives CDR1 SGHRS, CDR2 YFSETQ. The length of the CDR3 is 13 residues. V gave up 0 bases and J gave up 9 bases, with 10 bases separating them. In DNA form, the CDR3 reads TGCGCCAGCAGCTTGGCCGGCAGGTCTGAGCAGTTCTTC. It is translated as CASSLAGRSEQFF.

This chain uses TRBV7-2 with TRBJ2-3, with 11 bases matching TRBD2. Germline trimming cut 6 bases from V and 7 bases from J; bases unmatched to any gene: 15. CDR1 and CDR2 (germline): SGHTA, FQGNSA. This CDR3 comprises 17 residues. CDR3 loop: CASSSLTSGGPFHTQYF. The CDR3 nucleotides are TGTGCCAGCAGTTCATTAACTAGCGGGGGACCCTTCCATACGCAGTATTTT.

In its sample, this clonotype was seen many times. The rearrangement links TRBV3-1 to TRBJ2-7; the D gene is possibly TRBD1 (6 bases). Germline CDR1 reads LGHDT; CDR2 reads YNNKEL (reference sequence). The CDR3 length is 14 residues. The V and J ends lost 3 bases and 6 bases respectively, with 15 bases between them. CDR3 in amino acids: CASSHYRAEGEQYF. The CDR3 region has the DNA TGTGCCAGCAGCCATTACAGGGCCGAGGGCGAGCAGTACTTC.

In DNA, the CDR3 is TGTGCCAGCAGCTTAGATGGTGAAGCTTTCTTT. Amino acids: CASSLDGEAFF. The rearrangement links TRBV7-9 to TRBJ1-1; D is undetermined. Germline CDR1 is SEHNR and CDR2 is FQNEAQ (reference sequence). This CDR3 contains 11 residues. The V end lost 1 base, the J end lost 7 bases, and 4 bases lay between the germline ends.

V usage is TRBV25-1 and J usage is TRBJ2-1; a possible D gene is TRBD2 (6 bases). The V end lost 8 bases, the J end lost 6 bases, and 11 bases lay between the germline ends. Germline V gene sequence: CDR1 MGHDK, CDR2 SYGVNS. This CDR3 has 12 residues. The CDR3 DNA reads TGTGCCAGCGGACTAACTGGCAATGAGCAGTTCTTC. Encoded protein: CASGLTGNEQFF. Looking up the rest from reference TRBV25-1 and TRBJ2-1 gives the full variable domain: EADIYQTPRYLVIGTGKKITLECSQTMGHDKMYWYQQDPGMELHLIHYSYGVNSTEKGDLSSESTVSRIRTEHFPLTLESARPSHTSQYLCASGLTGNEQFFGPGTRLTVL.

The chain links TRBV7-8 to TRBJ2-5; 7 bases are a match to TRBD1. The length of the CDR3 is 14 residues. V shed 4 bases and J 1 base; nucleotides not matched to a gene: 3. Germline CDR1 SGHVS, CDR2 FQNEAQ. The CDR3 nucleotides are TGTGCCAGCAGCTACACAGGGGTCCAAGAGACCCAGTACTTC. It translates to CASSYTGVQETQYF.

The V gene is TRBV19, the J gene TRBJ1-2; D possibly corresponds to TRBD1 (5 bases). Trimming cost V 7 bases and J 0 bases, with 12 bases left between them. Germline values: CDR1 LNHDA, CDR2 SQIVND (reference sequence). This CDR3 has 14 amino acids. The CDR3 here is CASTRGGANYGYTF. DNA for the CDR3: TGTGCCAGTACCCGGGGCGGGGCTAACTATGGCTACACCTTC.

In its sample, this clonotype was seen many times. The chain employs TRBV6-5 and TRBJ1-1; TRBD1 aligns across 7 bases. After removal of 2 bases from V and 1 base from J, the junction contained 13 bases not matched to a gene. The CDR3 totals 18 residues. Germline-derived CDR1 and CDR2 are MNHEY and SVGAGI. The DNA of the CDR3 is TGTGCCAGCAGTTACGATGCTTTGAGGGACAGCTGGAACACTGAAGCTTTCTTT. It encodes CASSYDALRDSWNTEAFF.

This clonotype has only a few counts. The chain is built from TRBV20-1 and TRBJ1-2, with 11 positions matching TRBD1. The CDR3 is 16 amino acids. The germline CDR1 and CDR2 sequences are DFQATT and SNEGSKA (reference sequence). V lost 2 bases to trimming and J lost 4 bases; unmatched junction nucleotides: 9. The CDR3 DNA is TGCAGTGCTAGACCCCCGGACAGGGGGCTTAGCTATGGCTACACCTTC. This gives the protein CSARPPDRGLSYGYTF.

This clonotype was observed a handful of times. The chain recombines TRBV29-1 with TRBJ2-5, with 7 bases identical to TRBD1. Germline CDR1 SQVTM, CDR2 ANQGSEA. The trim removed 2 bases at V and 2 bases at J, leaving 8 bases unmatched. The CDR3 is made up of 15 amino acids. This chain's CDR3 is CSVEPDRDRQETQYF. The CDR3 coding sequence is TGCAGCGTTGAACCCGACCGGGACAGACAAGAGACCCAGTACTTC.